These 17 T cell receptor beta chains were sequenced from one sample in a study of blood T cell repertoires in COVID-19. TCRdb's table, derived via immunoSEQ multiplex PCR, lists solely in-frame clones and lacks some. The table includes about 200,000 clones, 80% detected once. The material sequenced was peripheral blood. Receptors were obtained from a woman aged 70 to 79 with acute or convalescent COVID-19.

The chain's CDR3 is CAWNTRGGNTIYF. The DNA for the CDR3 is TGTGCCTGGAACACCAGGGGAGGAAACACCATATATTTT. The gene calls are TRBV30 and TRBJ1-3, with D perhaps matching TRBD1 (6 bases). This CDR3 comprises 13 residues. Germline V gives CDR1 GTSNPN, CDR2 SVGIG (reference sequence). Trimming left V 4 bases short and J 4 bases short, with 11 bases between.

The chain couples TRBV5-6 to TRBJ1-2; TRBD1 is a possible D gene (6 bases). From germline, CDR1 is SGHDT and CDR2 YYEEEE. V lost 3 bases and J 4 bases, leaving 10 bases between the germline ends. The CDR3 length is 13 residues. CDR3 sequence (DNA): TGTGCCAGCAGCTCCGGACAGTTCTATGGCTACACCTTC. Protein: CASSSGQFYGYTF.

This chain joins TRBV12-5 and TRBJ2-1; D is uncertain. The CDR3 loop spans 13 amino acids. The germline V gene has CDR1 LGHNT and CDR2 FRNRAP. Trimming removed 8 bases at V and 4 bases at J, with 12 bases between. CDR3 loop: CASSERGYNEQFF. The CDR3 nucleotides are TGTGCTAGTTCAGAGAGAGGTTACAATGAGCAGTTCTTC.

The CDR3 nucleotides read TGCAGCGTTGAAGCTCTACTAGGCTATGGCTACACCTTC. Protein: CSVEALLGYGYTF. The chain has TRBV29-1 and TRBJ1-2; D call uncertain. Trimming left V 1 base short and J 4 bases short, with 10 bases between. Looked up from germline, CDR1 is SQVTM and CDR2 is ANQGSEA. The CDR3 has 13 amino acids.

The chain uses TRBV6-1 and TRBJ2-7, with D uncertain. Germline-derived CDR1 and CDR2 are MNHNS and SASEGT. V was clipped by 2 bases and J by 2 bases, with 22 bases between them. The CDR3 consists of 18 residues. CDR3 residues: CASSESFQSTPKTYEQYF. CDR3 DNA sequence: TGTGCCAGCAGTGAATCGTTCCAAAGTACTCCCAAAACCTACGAGCAGTACTTC.

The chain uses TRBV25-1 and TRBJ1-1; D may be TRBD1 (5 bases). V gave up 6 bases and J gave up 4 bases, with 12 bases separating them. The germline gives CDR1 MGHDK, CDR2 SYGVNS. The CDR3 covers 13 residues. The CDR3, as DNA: TGTGCCAGCAGCCTCCGCGGGGGCACTGAAGCTTTCTTT. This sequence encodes CASSLRGGTEAFF.

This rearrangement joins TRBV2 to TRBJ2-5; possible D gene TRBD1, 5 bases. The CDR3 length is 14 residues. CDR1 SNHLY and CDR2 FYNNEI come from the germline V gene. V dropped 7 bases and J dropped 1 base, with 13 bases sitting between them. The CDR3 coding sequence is TGTGCCAGCAATCGACAGCTAAGCCAAGAGACCCAGTACTTC. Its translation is CASNRQLSQETQYF.

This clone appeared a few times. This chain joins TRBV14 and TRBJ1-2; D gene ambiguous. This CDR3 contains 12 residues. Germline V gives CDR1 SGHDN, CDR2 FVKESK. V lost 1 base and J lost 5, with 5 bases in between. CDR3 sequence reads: CASSQAEYGYTF. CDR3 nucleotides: TGTGCCAGCAGCCAAGCCGAGTATGGCTACACCTTC.

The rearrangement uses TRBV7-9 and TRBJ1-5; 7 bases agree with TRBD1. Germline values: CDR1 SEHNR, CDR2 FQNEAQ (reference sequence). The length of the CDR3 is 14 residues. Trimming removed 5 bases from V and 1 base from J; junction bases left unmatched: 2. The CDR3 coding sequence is TGTGCCAGCAGCCCACAGGGGAGCAATCAGCCCCAGCATTTT. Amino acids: CASSPQGSNQPQHF.

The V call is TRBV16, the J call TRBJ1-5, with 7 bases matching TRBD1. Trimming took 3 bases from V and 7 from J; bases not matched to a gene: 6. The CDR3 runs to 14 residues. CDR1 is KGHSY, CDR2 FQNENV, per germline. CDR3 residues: CASSHGQGVQPQHF. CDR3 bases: TGTGCCAGCAGCCATGGGCAGGGGGTACAGCCCCAGCATTTT.

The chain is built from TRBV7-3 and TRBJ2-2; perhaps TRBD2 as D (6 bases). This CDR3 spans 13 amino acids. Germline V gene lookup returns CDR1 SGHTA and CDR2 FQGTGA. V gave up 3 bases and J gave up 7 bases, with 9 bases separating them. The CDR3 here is CASSLLAFGELFF. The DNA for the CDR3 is TGTGCCAGCAGCTTGCTAGCGTTCGGGGAGCTGTTTTTT.

Written as DNA, the CDR3 is TGTGCCTGGAGTGTACGGGGCGGGAGGTCAGAGACCCAGTACTTC. Amino acids: CAWSVRGGRSETQYF. The V and J genes are TRBV30 and TRBJ2-5, with 8 bases matching TRBD2. Germline V gene sequence: CDR1 GTSNPN, CDR2 SVGIG (reference sequence). The V gene end was trimmed by 0 bases and the J gene end by 4 bases; junction bases not matched to a gene: 7. The CDR3 has 15 residues.

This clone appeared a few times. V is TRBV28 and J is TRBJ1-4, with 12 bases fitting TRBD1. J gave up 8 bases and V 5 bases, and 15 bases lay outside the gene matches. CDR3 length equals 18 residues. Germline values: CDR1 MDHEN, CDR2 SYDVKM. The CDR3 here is CASSERDRGREGREKLFF. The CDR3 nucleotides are TGTGCCAGCAGTGAACGGGACAGGGGGCGCGAAGGGAGGGAAAAACTGTTTTTT.

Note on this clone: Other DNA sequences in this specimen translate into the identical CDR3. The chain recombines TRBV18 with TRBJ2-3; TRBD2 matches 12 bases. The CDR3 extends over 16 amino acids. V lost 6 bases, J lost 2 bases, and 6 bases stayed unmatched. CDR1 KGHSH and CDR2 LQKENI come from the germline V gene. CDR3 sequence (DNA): TGTGCCAGCTCCCCCGGGACTAGCGGGTACACAGATACGCAGTATTTT. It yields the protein CASSPGTSGYTDTQYF.

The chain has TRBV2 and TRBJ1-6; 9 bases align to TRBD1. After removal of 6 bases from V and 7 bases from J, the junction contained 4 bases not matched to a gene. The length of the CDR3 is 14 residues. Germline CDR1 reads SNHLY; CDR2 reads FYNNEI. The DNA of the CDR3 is TGTGCCAGCAGGGCCGGGACAGGGAATTCACCCCTCCACTTT. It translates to CASRAGTGNSPLHF.

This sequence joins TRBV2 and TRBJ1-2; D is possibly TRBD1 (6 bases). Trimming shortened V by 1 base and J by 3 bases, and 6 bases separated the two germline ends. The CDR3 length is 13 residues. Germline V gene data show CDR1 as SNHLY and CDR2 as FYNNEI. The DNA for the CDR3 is TGTGCCAGCAGTGAAGACAGGGACTATGGCTACACCTTC. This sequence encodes CASSEDRDYGYTF.

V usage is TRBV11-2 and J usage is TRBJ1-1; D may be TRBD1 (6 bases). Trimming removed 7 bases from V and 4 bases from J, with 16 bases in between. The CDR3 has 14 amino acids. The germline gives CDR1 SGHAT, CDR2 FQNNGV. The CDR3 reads CASTTTGSATEAFF. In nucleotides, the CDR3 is TGTGCCAGCACCACCACAGGGTCGGCCACTGAAGCTTTCTTT.